The next 18 T cell receptor beta chains were all read from a single sample in a study of blood T cell repertoires in COVID-19. Assay: immunoSEQ multiplex PCR; the TCRdb copy retains only in-frame clones and omits some. The data show more than 150,000 clones, about 95% seen once. Sequenced material: peripheral blood. These receptors came from a man in his thirties or forties with COVID-19, enrolled during active disease.

This chain uses TRBV7-9 with TRBJ1-6; TRBD1 is a possible D gene (5 bases). In germline, CDR1 is SEHNR, CDR2 FQNEAQ (reference sequence). V dropped 1 base and J dropped 18 bases, with 13 bases sitting between them. This CDR3 has 12 residues. The CDR3 here is CASSLGGAFYHF. The CDR3 coding sequence is TGTGCCAGCAGCTTAGGGGGCGCGTTTTACCACTTT.

The chain couples TRBV6-5 to TRBJ2-7; 7 bases are a match to TRBD1. With V trimmed by 0 bases and J by 5 bases, 4 bases remained unmatched. Germline-derived CDR1 and CDR2 are MNHEY and SVGAGI. The CDR3 runs 14 residues. The CDR3: CASSYSQGVDEQYF. The CDR3 DNA follows: TGTGCCAGCAGTTACTCGCAGGGGGTGGACGAGCAGTACTTC.

This chain links TRBV10-3 with TRBJ1-6; unclear D gene. In germline, CDR1 is ENHRY, CDR2 SYGVKD. V was cut by 3 bases and J by 7 bases, with 10 bases left in between. CDR3 size: 14 residues. DNA for the CDR3: TGTGCCATCAGTGACTCAAAGGAGAATTCACCCCTCCACTTT. Translating gives CAISDSKENSPLHF.

The V gene is TRBV27, the J gene TRBJ1-4; 9 bases line up with TRBD1. Germline CDR1 and CDR2: MNHEY and SMNVEV (reference sequence). With V trimmed by 4 bases and J by 7 bases, 10 bases remained unmatched. The CDR3 contains 16 residues. The DNA of the CDR3 is TGTGCCAGCAGTTCCGTCCGGACAGGGGCTAGTGAAAAACTGTTTTTT. It yields the protein CASSSVRTGASEKLFF.

V and J are TRBV3-1 (or the pseudogene TRBV3-2) and TRBJ1-1, with D possibly being TRBD1 (5 bases). The CDR3 totals 12 residues. Germline CDR1 LGHDT, CDR2 YNNKEL (reference sequence). V was clipped by 4 bases and J by 3 bases, with 6 bases between them. The CDR3 loop reads CASSRGDTEAFF. The CDR3 coding sequence is TGTGCCAGCAGCCGGGGGGACACTGAAGCTTTCTTT.

The V call is TRBV5-1, the J call TRBJ1-1, with TRBD1 identical over 8 bases. V lost 0 bases, J lost 1 base, and 8 bases stayed unmatched. CDR1 is SGHRS, CDR2 YFSETQ, per germline. CDR3 size: 17 residues. The CDR3 loop reads CASSLVSGQGTNTEAFF. Written as DNA, the CDR3 is TGCGCCAGCAGCTTGGTTTCCGGACAGGGAACGAACACTGAAGCTTTCTTT.

The CDR3 coding sequence is TGTGCCAGCAGTTACGGTGAGGATGGCTACACCTTC. Translation: CASSYGEDGYTF. The chain uses TRBV6-6 and TRBJ1-2; D unclear. CDR3 length: 12 residues. CDR1 MNHNY and CDR2 SVGAGI come from the germline V gene (reference sequence). The V end lost 2 bases, the J end lost 6 bases, and 7 bases lay between the germline ends.

The V and J genes are TRBV5-1 and TRBJ2-3, with 13 nucleotides matching TRBD2. CDR3 size: 20 residues. CDR1 is SGHRS and CDR2 is YFSETQ in the germline V gene. V lost 5 bases and J lost 0; bases outside the gene matches: 15. The CDR3 DNA sequence: TGCGCCAGCAGACCACCACCGGGACTAGCGGGGCGAGGGAGCACAGATACGCAGTATTTT. Its translation: CASRPPPGLAGRGSTDTQYF.

Here the CDR3 DNA reads TGTGCCAGCAGCGCAACCCTCGCTAGCGGGGGGTTCACCGGGGAGCTGTTTTTT. Translation gives CASSATLASGGFTGELFF. The chain is built from TRBV5-4 and TRBJ2-2; 11 positions match TRBD2. Germline trimming cut 4 bases from V and 4 bases from J; bases unmatched to any gene: 12. The germline V gene encodes CDR1 SGHNT and CDR2 YYREEE (reference sequence). This CDR3 region has 18 residues.

V is TRBV6-4 and J is TRBJ2-7, with 7 bases identical to TRBD1. CDR1 is MRHNA and CDR2 is SNTAGT in the germline V gene. The V gene end was trimmed by 2 bases and the J gene end by 5 bases; junction bases not matched to a gene: 6. This CDR3 region has 14 residues. Here the CDR3 DNA reads TGTGCCAGCAGTGACGAGACAGGGTGCAACGAGCAGTACTTC. Encoded protein: CASSDETGCNEQYF.

This chain joins TRBV5-1 and TRBJ1-1; D is ambiguous. The V end lost 4 bases, the J end lost 1 base, and 8 bases lay between the germline ends. This CDR3 contains 13 residues. Germline V gene lookup returns CDR1 SGHRS and CDR2 YFSETQ. CDR3 sequence reads: CASSPTPNTEAFF. Here the CDR3 DNA reads TGCGCCAGCAGCCCAACACCGAACACTGAAGCTTTCTTT.

The chain is built from TRBV21-1 and TRBJ1-6; no DNA check was done on the table's D call, TRBD1. TRBV21-1 is described as a pseudogene. The CDR3 length is 16 residues. The CDR3: CASSKRQSSYNSPLHF. DNA for the CDR3: TGTGCCAGCAGCAAAAGACAGAGCTCCTATAATTCACCCCTCCACTTT.

The gene calls are TRBV19 and TRBJ1-3, with TRBD1 identical over 12 bases. The germline V gene encodes CDR1 LNHDA and CDR2 SQIVND (reference sequence). CDR3 length: 17 amino acids. Unmatched junction bases numbered 8, after V lost 4 bases and J lost 4 bases. The CDR3 sequence: CASSNRGQGAPGNTIYF. DNA of the CDR3: TGTGCCAGTAGTAATCGGGGACAGGGGGCGCCGGGAAACACCATATATTTT.

This chain connects TRBV27 to TRBJ2-3; no clear D gene. The CDR3 length is 14 residues. The germline gives CDR1 MNHEY, CDR2 SMNVEV (reference sequence). Deletions cut 2 bases from V and 0 bases from J, with 6 bases between. The CDR3 loop reads CASSLRSSTDTQYF. CDR3 in DNA: TGTGCCAGCAGTTTACGTTCTAGCACAGATACGCAGTATTTT.

This clone was picked up a small number of times. The V call is TRBV3-1 (or the pseudogene TRBV3-2), the J call TRBJ1-1; D unclear. Trimming took off 1 base at V and 4 bases at J, with 4 bases between the two ends. The CDR3 length is 12 residues. CDR1 and CDR2 from the germline V gene are LGHDT and YNNKEL (reference sequence). The chain's CDR3 is CASSQAGTEAFF. DNA of the CDR3: TGTGCCAGCAGCCAAGCGGGCACTGAAGCTTTCTTT.

The V call is TRBV6-1, the J call TRBJ2-1; 13 nucleotides match TRBD2. CDR1 is MNHNS and CDR2 is SASEGT in the germline V gene. J lost 2 bases, V lost 5 bases, and 6 bases had no gene match. This CDR3 spans 17 amino acids. The CDR3: CASSKGLAGATYNEQFF. The CDR3 DNA is TGTGCCAGCAGTAAAGGACTAGCGGGGGCTACCTACAATGAGCAGTTCTTC.

Many counts were recorded for this clone. The chain combines TRBV5-6 with TRBJ1-2, with D unclear. In germline, CDR1 is SGHDT, CDR2 YYEEEE. The CDR3 spans 14 residues. Trimming cost V 2 bases and J 2 bases, with 10 bases left between them. The chain's CDR3 is CASSFNTGNYGYTF. CDR3 sequence (DNA): TGTGCCAGCAGCTTTAACACGGGAAACTATGGCTACACCTTC.

This rearrangement joins TRBV9 to TRBJ1-6, with 8 bases lining up with TRBD1. The CDR3 covers 16 residues. V was clipped by 3 bases and J by 7 bases; unmatched bases: 9. Germline loops: CDR1 SGDLS, CDR2 YYNGEE. CDR3 sequence (DNA): TGTGCCAGCAGCGACGGCAGGACAGGGAGAAATTCACCCCTCCACTTT. Its protein is CASSDGRTGRNSPLHF. Using reference TRBV9 and TRBJ1-6 for the parts outside the CDR3, the full variable domain is DSGVTQTPKHLITATGQRVTLRCSPRSGDLSVYWYQQSLDQGLQFLIQYYNGEERAKGNILERFSAQQFPDLHSELNLSSLELGDSALYFCASSDGRTGRNSPLHFGNGTRLTVT.